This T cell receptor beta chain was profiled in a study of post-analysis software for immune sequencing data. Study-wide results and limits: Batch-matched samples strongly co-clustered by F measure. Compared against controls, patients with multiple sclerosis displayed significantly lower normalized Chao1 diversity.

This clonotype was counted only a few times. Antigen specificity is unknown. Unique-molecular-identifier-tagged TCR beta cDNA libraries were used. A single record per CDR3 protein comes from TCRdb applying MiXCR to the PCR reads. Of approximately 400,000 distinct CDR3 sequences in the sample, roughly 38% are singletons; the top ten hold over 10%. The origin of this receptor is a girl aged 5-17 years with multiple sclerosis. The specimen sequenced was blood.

This CDR3 reads CASSQEFTTGELFF. The DNA of the CDR3 is TGTGCCAGCAGCCAAGAGTTCACGACCGGGGAGCTGTTTTTT. This sequence joins TRBV4-2 and TRBJ2-2, with D hard to call. The length of the CDR3 is 14 residues. Germline lookup yields CDR1 LGHNA and CDR2 YNFKEQ. Between the trimmed V and J ends, which lost 0 bases and 5 bases, there was a span of 7 bases.